The T cell receptor (beta chain) described here comes from a study of cytomegalovirus exposure and HLA in healthy donors. Overall study results and limits: Data from an earlier analysis indicated that most TCR beta V segments were productive either about 90% or about 30% of the time.

The V end lost 1 base, the J end lost 4 bases, and 20 bases lay between the germline ends. The CDR3 loop spans 17 amino acids. CDR1 and CDR2 (germline): SGHDT, YYEEEE. PCR employed 60 Vbeta and 13 Jbeta primers. Using immunoSEQ multiplex PCR, the repertoire was profiled, and TCRdb retains in-frame clones only, with some absent. The sample holds 130,000 to 150,000 clones, over 60% seen once. This clone appeared a few times. No antigen is known for it. The rearrangement links TRBV5-6 to TRBJ1-1, with unresolved D. This sequence originates from a man aged 40-55 years in good health and CMV-seropositive. Material for sequencing was PBMCs. The CDR3 sequence: CASSLYVRSLPRTEAFF. The CDR3 nucleotides read TGTGCCAGCAGCTTGTATGTCAGGTCCCTACCTCGCACTGAAGCTTTCTTT.